Following are 13 T cell receptor beta chains from one sample sequenced in a study of blood T cell repertoires in COVID-19. The table came from immunoSEQ multiplex PCR; TCRdb's copy has only in-frame clones and leaves some out. The sample holds hundreds of thousands of clones; about 88% are singletons and the top ten take approximately 3%. Material for sequencing was PBMCs or T cells enriched from blood (not recorded which). These receptors all come from a woman aged 50 to 60 who had recovered from COVID-19.

The rearrangement uses TRBV15 and TRBJ1-4; perhaps TRBD1 as D (6 bases). This CDR3 has 19 amino acids. Deletions cut 0 bases from V and 2 bases from J, with 19 bases between. Germline CDR1 is LNHNV and CDR2 is YYDKDF (reference sequence). The CDR3 DNA is TGTGCCACCAGCAGAGATAGTTCTCCCCAGGGGCCCACTAATGAAAAACTGTTTTTT. This gives the protein CATSRDSSPQGPTNEKLFF.

A note on this clone: At one of its ends the junction is not consistent with the germline gene, which may arise from a read error. V gene TRBV28 combines with J gene TRBJ2-7, with TRBD1 identical over 7 bases. The CDR3 totals 11 residues. Per the germline V gene, CDR1 is MDHEN and CDR2 is SYDVKM. CDR3 protein: CASSLLGQASF. In nucleotides, the CDR3 is TGTGCCAGCAGTTTACTCGGACAGGCGAGCTTC.

This chain uses TRBV4-1 with TRBJ1-1, with TRBD1 matching over 8 bases. Germline CDR1 MGHRA, CDR2 YSYEKL. With V trimmed by 0 bases and J by 5 bases, 8 bases remained unmatched. CDR3 length equals 16 residues. The CDR3 DNA follows: TGCGCCAGCAGCCAAGATCCAGGGGGCTTGATTACTGAAGCTTTCTTT. Translated: CASSQDPGGLITEAFF.

The chain carries TRBV7-3 and TRBJ2-1; 14 positions match TRBD2. CDR1 SGHTA and CDR2 FQGTGA come from the germline V gene. The junction had 5 bases not matched to a gene; V was cut back by 4 bases and J by 3 bases. This CDR3 has 17 amino acids. In DNA, the CDR3 is TGTGCCAGCAGCTCCCCGGGACTAGCGGGAGACTACAATGAGCAGTTCTTC. It specifies CASSSPGLAGDYNEQFF. The full variable domain, in which reference TRBV7-3 and TRBJ2-1 provide the parts outside the CDR3, is GAGVSQTPSNKVTEKGKYVELRCDPISGHTALYWYRQSLGQGPEFLIYFQGTGAADDSGLPNDRFFAVRPEGSVSTLKIQRTERGDSAVYLCASSSPGLAGDYNEQFFGPGTRLTVL.

The chain carries TRBV4-3 and TRBJ1-3; perhaps TRBD1 as D (6 bases). The length of the CDR3 is 15 residues. In germline, CDR1 is LGHNA, CDR2 YSLEER. V lost 5 bases to trimming and J lost 4 bases, with 15 bases between them. The CDR3 DNA follows: TGCGCCAGCAGCTCAAACAGGGTTGTGGGAAACACCATATATTTT. Its protein product is CASSSNRVVGNTIYF.

The rearrangement uses TRBV6-6 and TRBJ1-4; D not certain. This CDR3 comprises 15 residues. CDR1 MNHNY and CDR2 SVGAGI come from the germline V gene (reference sequence). The V and J ends lost 0 bases and 5 bases respectively, with 10 bases between them. The CDR3 DNA is TGTGCCAGCAGTTACTCGGGCCAGACAAATGAAAAACTGTTTTTT. It is translated as CASSYSGQTNEKLFF.

The chain couples TRBV30 to TRBJ1-5, with 7 bases identical to TRBD1. Germline values: CDR1 GTSNPN, CDR2 SVGIG (reference sequence). CDR3 length: 13 residues. J was trimmed by 3 bases and V by 4 bases; bases with no gene match: 3. In DNA form, the CDR3 reads TGTGCCTGGAACAGGGGAACCAATCAGCCCCAGCATTTT. It codes for CAWNRGTNQPQHF.

This clone was picked up a small number of times. The chain combines TRBV5-1 with TRBJ2-7; TRBD2 aligns across 9 bases. The CDR3 covers 14 residues. Looked up from germline, CDR1 is SGHRS and CDR2 is YFSETQ. Trimming removed 6 bases from V and 0 bases from J; junction bases left unmatched: 4. CDR3 in amino acids: CASTLSGSSYEQYF. Written as DNA, the CDR3 is TGCGCCAGCACCCTTAGCGGGAGCTCCTACGAGCAGTACTTC.

This chain joins TRBV4-3 and TRBJ2-6; D might be TRBD2 (6 bases). The ends were cut back, 3 bases at V and 5 bases at J, with 14 bases in the middle. Germline CDR1 reads LGHNA; CDR2 reads YSLEER. CDR3 length: 16 amino acids. The CDR3, as DNA: TGCGCCAGCAGCCAGGCTACTAGCTTCTGGGCCAACGTCCTGACTTTC. It codes for CASSQATSFWANVLTF.

A word on this clone: Other DNA sequences in this sample translate to the same CDR3. The V call is TRBV28, the J call TRBJ2-2; no reliable D call. Germline V gene lookup returns CDR1 MDHEN and CDR2 SYDVKM. This CDR3 is 14 amino acids long. V was trimmed by 6 bases and J by 0 bases, leaving 8 bases between them. The CDR3 sequence: CASRARANTGELFF. The CDR3 DNA is TGTGCCAGCAGAGCACGCGCGAACACCGGGGAGCTGTTTTTT.

The chain links TRBV7-2 to TRBJ2-2; D possibly corresponds to TRBD2 (6 bases). V lost 0 bases and J lost 8, with 10 bases in between. Germline V gene data show CDR1 as SGHTA and CDR2 as FQGNSA. The CDR3 length is 14 residues. The CDR3 loop is CASSLARGRGELFF. CDR3 bases: TGTGCCAGCAGCTTAGCGCGGGGTAGGGGGGAGCTGTTTTTT.

In its sample, this clone was seen once. V is TRBV11-3 and J is TRBJ2-7; 11 bases are shared with TRBD2. Germline CDR1 is SGHNT and CDR2 is YENEEA. The V segment lost 0 bases and the J segment 4 bases; nucleotides outside the gene matches: 5. The CDR3 has 16 residues. The CDR3 DNA follows: TGTGCCAGCAGCTTAGATGGGACTAGCGGAGTGTACGAGCAGTACTTC. Translating gives CASSLDGTSGVYEQYF.

In its sample, this clone was seen a few times. V usage is TRBV5-1 and J usage is TRBJ2-1; 14 bases agree with TRBD2. After removal of 4 bases from V and 2 bases from J, the junction contained 11 bases not matched to a gene. There are 19 residues in the CDR3. Germline CDR1 SGHRS, CDR2 YFSETQ. CDR3: CASSGSGTSGSRTYNEQFF. The CDR3 DNA is TGCGCCAGCAGCGGGTCCGGGACTAGCGGGAGTCGAACCTACAATGAGCAGTTCTTC.